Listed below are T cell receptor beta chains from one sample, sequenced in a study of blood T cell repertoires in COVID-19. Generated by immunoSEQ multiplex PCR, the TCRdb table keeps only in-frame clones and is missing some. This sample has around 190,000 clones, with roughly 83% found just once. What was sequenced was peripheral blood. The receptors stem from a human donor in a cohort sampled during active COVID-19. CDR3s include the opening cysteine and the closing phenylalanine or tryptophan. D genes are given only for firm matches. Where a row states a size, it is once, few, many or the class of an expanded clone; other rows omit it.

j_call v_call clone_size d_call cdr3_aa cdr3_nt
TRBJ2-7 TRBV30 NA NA CAWKGAYEQYF TGTGCCTGGAAGGGAGCCTACGAGCAGTACTTC
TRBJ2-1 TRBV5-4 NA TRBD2 CASRGGSPVDNEQFF TGTGCCAGCAGGGGGGGGAGCCCTGTGGACAATGAGCAGTTCTTC
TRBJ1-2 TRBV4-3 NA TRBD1 CASSQEAGTGVGYTF TGCGCCAGCAGCCAAGAGGCCGGGACAGGGGTTGGCTACACCTTC
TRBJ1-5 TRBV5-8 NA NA CASSLVSFRRGVQQPQHF TGTGCCAGCAGCTTGGTTTCCTTCCGGAGGGGAGTCCAACAGCCCCAGCATTTT
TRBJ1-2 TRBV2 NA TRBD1 CASNDRGALYGYTF TGTGCCAGCAATGACAGGGGGGCCTTATATGGCTACACCTTC
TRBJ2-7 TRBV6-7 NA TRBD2 CASSYGTSGSYEQYF TGTGCCAGCAGTTATGGGACTAGCGGCTCCTACGAGCAGTACTTC
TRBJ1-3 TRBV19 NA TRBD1 CASSTTGGPGGNTIYF TGTGCCAGTAGTACTACAGGGGGCCCGGGCGGAAACACCATATATTTT
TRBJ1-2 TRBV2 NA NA CASSEGRGGYTF TGTGCCAGCAGTGAGGGTCGCGGGGGCTACACCTTC
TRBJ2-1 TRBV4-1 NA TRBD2 CASSLTGLAGEYNEQFF TGCGCCAGCAGCCTCACGGGACTAGCGGGAGAGTACAATGAGCAGTTCTTC
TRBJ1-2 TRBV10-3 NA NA CAISPDRDGYTF TGTGCCATCAGTCCCGACCGGGATGGCTACACCTTC
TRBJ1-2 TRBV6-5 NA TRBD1 CASSYSRTGPNYGYTF TGTGCCAGCAGTTACTCTCGGACAGGGCCTAACTATGGCTACACCTTC
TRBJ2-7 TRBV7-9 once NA CASSLVTVQAYEQYF TGTGCCAGCAGCTTAGTGACAGTCCAGGCCTACGAGCAGTACTTC
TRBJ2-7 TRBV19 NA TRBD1 CASSIGYRGEQYF TGTGCCAGTAGTATAGGGTACAGGGGCGAGCAGTACTTC
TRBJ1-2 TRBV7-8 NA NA CASSPHLGQSDYGYTF TGTGCCAGCAGCCCCCATCTAGGTCAATCGGACTATGGCTACACCTTC
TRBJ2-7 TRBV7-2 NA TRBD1 CASSLGQGAYEQYF TGTGCCAGCAGCTTAGGACAGGGGGCGTACGAGCAGTACTTC
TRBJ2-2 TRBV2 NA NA CASSVNRNTGELFF TGTGCCAGCAGTGTGAACAGAAACACCGGGGAGCTGTTTTTT
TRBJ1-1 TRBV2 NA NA CASSRTVNTEAFF TGTGCCAGCAGTAGGACAGTGAACACTGAAGCTTTCTTT
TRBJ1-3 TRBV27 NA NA CASSDAKSGNTIYF TGTGCCAGCAGCGATGCTAAATCTGGAAACACCATATATTTT
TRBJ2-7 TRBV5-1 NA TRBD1 CASRSTGDRYEQYF TGCGCCAGCAGAAGCACAGGGGATCGCTACGAGCAGTACTTC
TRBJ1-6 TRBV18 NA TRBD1 CASSRQGALEPLHF TGTGCCAGCTCACGACAGGGGGCGTTAGAACCCCTCCACTTT
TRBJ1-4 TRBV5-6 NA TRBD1 CASSLGVQGGDEKLFF TGTGCCAGCAGCTTGGGCGTACAGGGGGGAGATGAAAAACTGTTTTTT
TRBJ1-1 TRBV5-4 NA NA CASSLDKNTEAFF TGTGCCAGCAGCCTGGACAAGAACACTGAAGCTTTCTTT
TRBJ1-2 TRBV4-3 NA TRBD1 CASSQDGTGVNYGYTF TGCGCCAGCAGCCAAGATGGTACAGGGGTAAACTATGGCTACACCTTC
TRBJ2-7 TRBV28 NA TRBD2 CASTLSGTIYEQYF TGTGCCAGCACACTTAGCGGGACCATCTACGAGCAGTACTTC
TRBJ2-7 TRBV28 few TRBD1 CASTQGTGGLEQYF TGTGCCAGCACCCAGGGGACAGGGGGCCTCGAGCAGTACTTC
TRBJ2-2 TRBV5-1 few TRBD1 CASSLSGGPGELFF TGCGCCAGCAGCTTGTCAGGGGGCCCCGGGGAGCTGTTTTTT
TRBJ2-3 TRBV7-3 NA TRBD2 CASSLFSSGSTDTQYF TGTGCCAGCAGCTTATTTTCTAGCGGGAGCACAGATACGCAGTATTTT
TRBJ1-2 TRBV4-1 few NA CASSQGPTGANYGYTF TGCGCCAGCAGCCAAGGGCCGACAGGAGCTAACTATGGCTACACCTTC
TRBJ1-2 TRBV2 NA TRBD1 CASSAGQGSRGYGYTF TGTGCCAGCAGTGCCGGACAGGGCAGCAGAGGCTATGGCTACACCTTC
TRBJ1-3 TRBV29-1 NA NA CSVVAGDTIYF TGCAGCGTTGTAGCCGGGGACACCATATATTTT
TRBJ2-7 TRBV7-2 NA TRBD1 CASSLTGTGGFEQYF TGTGCCAGCAGCTTAACCGGGACAGGGGGCTTCGAGCAGTACTTC
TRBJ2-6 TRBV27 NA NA CASRPLDNSGANVLTF TGTGCCAGCAGACCCCTGGACAACTCTGGGGCCAACGTCCTGACTTTC
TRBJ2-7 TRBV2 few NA CASSEWSGTYEQYF TGTGCCAGCAGTGAGTGGTCAGGGACCTACGAGCAGTACTTC
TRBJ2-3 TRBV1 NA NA CTSSHKPTDTQYF TGCACCAGCAGCCACAAGCCCACAGATACGCAGTATTTT
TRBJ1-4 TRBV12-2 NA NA CASRLAWTRGEKLFF TGTGCAAGTCGCTTAGCCTGGACTCGTGGTGAAAAACTGTTTTTT
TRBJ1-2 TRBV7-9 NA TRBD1 CASSTRQGLNLNYGYTF TGTGCCAGCAGCACCAGACAGGGGCTCAACCTCAACTATGGCTACACCTTC
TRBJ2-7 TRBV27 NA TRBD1 CASSPRAGGYEQYF TGTGCCAGCAGTCCAAGGGCAGGGGGCTACGAGCAGTACTTC
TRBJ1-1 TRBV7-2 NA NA CASSLTGPGAFF TGTGCCAGCAGCTTAACAGGACCTGGGGCTTTCTTT
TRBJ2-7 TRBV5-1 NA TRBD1 CASSYNGQGAAYEQYF TGCGCCAGCAGCTACAATGGACAGGGGGCTGCCTACGAGCAGTACTTC
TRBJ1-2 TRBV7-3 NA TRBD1 CASSLGAGTGRVGYTF TGTGCCAGCAGCTTAGGGGCCGGGACAGGGAGAGTCGGCTACACCTTC
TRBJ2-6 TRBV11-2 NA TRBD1 CASSLGTGPSGANVLTF TGTGCCAGCAGCTTAGGGACAGGGCCCTCTGGGGCCAACGTCCTGACTTTC
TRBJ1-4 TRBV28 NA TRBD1 CASSRTGGNEKLFF TGTGCCAGCAGCCGGACAGGGGGTAATGAAAAACTGTTTTTT
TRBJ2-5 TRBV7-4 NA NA CASTLRALARVIETQYF TGTGCCAGCACCCTTAGGGCACTAGCCAGGGTAATAGAGACCCAGTACTTC
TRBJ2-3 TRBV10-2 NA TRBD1 CASTSDRVSTDTQYF TGCGCCAGCACCTCGGACAGGGTCAGCACAGATACGCAGTATTTT
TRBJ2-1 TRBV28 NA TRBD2 CASSFTSGRRNEQFF TGTGCCAGCAGTTTCACTAGCGGGAGGAGGAATGAGCAGTTCTTC
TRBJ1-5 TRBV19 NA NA CASSIMTRSQPQHF TGTGCCAGTAGTATAATGACGAGGAGTCAGCCCCAGCATTTT
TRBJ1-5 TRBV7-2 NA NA CASSLGVNQPQHF TGTGCCAGCAGCTTGGGAGTGAATCAGCCCCAGCATTTT